This T cell receptor beta chain was profiled in a study of blood T cell repertoires in COVID-19. Study in general: Acute-phase and convalescent COVID-19 samples originated in the United States, Italy and Spain.

Germline V gives CDR1 MGHDK, CDR2 SYGVNS. The junction had 6 bases not matched to a gene; V was cut back by 1 base and J by 5 bases. The CDR3 consists of 15 residues. Original processing methods: Scientists estimated how many nucleated cells there were by amplifying reference gene primers. Sequencing was performed with immunoSEQ multiplex PCR; in TCRdb, only in-frame clones are kept and a portion is missing. For V, J and clone size, that table is used; D and trimming come from the DNA. The table shows about 60,000 clones, with roughly 85% occurring only once. The chain links TRBV25-1 to TRBJ2-5, with 8 bases identical to TRBD2. Input material: peripheral blood. The receptor comes from a human donor in a cohort sampled during active COVID-19. This chain's CDR3 is CASSESGLGVETQYF. The CDR3, as DNA: TGTGCCAGCAGTGAATCGGGACTAGGTGTGGAGACCCAGTACTTC.